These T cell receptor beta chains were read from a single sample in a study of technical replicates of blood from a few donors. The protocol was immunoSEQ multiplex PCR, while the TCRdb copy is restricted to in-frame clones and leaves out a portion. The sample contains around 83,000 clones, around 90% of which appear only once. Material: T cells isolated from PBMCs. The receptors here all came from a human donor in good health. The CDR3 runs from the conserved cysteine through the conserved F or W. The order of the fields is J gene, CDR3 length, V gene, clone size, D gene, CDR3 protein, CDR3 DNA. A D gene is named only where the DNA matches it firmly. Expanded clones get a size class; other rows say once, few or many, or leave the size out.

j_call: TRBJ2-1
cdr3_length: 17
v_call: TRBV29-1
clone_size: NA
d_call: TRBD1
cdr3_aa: CSVEDLLGTGLYNEQFF
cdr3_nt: TGCAGCGTTGAAGATCTTCTCGGGACAGGGCTGTACAATGAGCAGTTCTTC

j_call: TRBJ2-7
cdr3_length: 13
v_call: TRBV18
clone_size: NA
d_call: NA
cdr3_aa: CASSPGRSYEQYF
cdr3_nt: TGTGCCAGCTCGCCAGGGCGATCCTACGAGCAGTACTTC

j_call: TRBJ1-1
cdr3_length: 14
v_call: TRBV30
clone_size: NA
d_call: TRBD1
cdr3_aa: CAWSAQGFSTEAFF
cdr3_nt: TGTGCCTGGAGCGCACAGGGGTTTAGCACTGAAGCTTTCTTT

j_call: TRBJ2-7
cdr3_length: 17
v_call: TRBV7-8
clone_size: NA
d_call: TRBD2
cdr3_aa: CASSLGSTSGGSYEQYF
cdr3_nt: TGTGCCAGCAGCTTAGGGTCGACTAGCGGGGGTTCCTACGAGCAGTACTTC

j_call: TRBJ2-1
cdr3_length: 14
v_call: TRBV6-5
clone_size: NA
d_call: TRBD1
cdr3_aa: CASSQQGVHNEQFF
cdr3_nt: TGTGCCAGCAGTCAACAGGGGGTACACAATGAGCAGTTCTTC

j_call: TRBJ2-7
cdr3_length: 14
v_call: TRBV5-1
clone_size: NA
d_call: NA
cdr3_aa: CASSFTGVSYEQYF
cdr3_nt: TGCGCCAGCAGCTTTACGGGAGTGTCCTACGAGCAGTACTTC

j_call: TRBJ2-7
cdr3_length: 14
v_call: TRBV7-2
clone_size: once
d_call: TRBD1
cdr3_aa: CASSPFDRGGEQYF
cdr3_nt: TGTGCCAGCAGCCCTTTCGACAGGGGGGGCGAGCAGTACTTC

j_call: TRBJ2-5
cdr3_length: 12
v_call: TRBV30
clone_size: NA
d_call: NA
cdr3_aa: CAWSHNQETQYF
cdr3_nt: TGTGCCTGGAGTCACAACCAAGAGACCCAGTACTTC

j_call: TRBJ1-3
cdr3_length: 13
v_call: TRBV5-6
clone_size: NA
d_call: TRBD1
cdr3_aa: CASSVDRGNTIYF
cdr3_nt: TGTGCCAGCAGCGTGGACAGGGGAAACACCATATATTTT

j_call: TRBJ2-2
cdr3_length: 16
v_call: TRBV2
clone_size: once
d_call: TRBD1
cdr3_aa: CASSEGTGVNTGELFF
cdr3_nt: TGTGCCAGCAGTGAAGGAACAGGGGTTAACACCGGGGAGCTGTTTTTT

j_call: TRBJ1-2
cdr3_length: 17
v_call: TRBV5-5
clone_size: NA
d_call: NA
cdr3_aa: CASSFFALQQDNYGYTF
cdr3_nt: TGTGCCAGCAGCTTTTTTGCCCTCCAACAGGACAACTATGGCTACACCTTC

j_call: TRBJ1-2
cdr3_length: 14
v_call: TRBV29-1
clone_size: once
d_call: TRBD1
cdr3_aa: CSVVKGQGDYGYTF
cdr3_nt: TGCAGCGTTGTTAAGGGACAGGGGGACTATGGCTACACCTTC

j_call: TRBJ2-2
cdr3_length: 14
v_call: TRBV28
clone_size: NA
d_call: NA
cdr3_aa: CASSLSRDTGELFF
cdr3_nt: TGTGCCAGCAGTTTATCCAGGGACACCGGGGAGCTGTTTTTT

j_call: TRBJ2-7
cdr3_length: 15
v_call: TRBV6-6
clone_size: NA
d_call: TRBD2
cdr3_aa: CASSEGLAGTDEQYF
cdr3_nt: TGTGCCAGCAGCGAAGGACTAGCGGGGACCGACGAGCAGTACTTC

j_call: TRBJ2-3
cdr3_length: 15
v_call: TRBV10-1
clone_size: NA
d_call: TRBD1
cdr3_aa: CASSRAGGMTDTQYF
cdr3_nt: TGCGCCAGCAGTCGAGCAGGGGGTATGACAGATACGCAGTATTTT

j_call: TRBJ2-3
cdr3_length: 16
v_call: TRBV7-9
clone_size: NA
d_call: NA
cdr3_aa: CASSPTRVSRTDTQYF
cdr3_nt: TGTGCCAGCAGCCCCACTCGGGTTAGCAGAACAGATACGCAGTATTTT

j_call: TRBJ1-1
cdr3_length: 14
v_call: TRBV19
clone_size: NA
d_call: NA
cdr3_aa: CASSIEAMNTEAFF
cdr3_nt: TGTGCCAGTAGTATCGAGGCGATGAACACTGAAGCTTTCTTT

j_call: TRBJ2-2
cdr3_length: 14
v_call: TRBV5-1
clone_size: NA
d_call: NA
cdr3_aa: CASSPDSWTGELFF
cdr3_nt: TGCGCCAGCAGCCCGGACAGTTGGACCGGGGAGCTGTTTTTT

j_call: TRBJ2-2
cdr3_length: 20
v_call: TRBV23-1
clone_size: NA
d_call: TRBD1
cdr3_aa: CASSQHRTTDRYANTGELFF
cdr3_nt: TGCGCCAGCAGTCAACATAGGACCACGGACAGGTACGCGAACACCGGGGAGCTGTTTTTT

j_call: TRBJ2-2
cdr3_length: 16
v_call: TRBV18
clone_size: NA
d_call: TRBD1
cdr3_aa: CASSPTGTANTGELFF
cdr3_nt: TGTGCCAGCTCACCTACCGGGACAGCGAACACCGGGGAGCTGTTTTTT

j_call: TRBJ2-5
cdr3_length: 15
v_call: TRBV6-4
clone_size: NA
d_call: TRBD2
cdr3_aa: CASSPTSGTQETQYF
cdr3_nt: TGTGCCAGCAGCCCGACTAGCGGGACTCAAGAGACCCAGTACTTC

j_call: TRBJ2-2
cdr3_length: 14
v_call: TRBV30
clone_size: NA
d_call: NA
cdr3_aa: CAGARLVNTGELFF
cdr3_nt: TGTGCCGGTGCCCGGCTAGTCAACACCGGGGAGCTGTTTTTT

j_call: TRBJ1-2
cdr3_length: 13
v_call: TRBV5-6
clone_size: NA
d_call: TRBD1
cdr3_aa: CASSFETGFGYTF
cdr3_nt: TGTGCCAGCAGCTTCGAGACAGGGTTTGGCTACACCTTC

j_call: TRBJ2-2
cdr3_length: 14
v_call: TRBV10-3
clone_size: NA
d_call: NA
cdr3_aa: CAIGLEAGTGELFF
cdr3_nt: TGTGCCATCGGCCTTGAAGCGGGCACCGGGGAGCTGTTTTTT

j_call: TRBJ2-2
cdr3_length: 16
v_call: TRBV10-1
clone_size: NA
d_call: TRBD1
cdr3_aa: CASSEPRDRGSGELFF
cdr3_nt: TGCGCCAGCAGTGAGCCCCGGGACAGGGGGTCCGGGGAGCTGTTTTTT

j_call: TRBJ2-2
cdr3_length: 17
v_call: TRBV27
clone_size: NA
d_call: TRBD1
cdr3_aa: CASSLAQGAVSTGELFF
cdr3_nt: TGTGCCAGCAGTTTAGCCCAGGGGGCGGTCAGCACCGGGGAGCTGTTTTTT